This T cell receptor beta chain was identified during a study of blood T cell repertoires in COVID-19. Whole-study context: The United States, Italy and Spain supplied acute and convalescent COVID-19 samples.

V was trimmed by 8 bases and J by 10 bases, leaving 27 bases between them. In germline, CDR1 is ENHRY, CDR2 SYGVKD. The CDR3 is made up of 16 amino acids. Some clones are missing from TCRdb's copy, which holds only in-frame ones; the method was immunoSEQ multiplex PCR. The sample holds about 280,000 clones, 75% to 90% seen once. The sequence was obtained from a woman in her seventies with acute or convalescent COVID-19. The sample taken for sequencing was peripheral blood. V gene TRBV10-3 combines with J gene TRBJ2-1, with a weak D call TRBD2 (7 bases). CDR3 DNA: TGTGCCATCCGGCAAGGGGGGGCCAACATGGGCGGCGAGCAGTTCTTC. It is translated as CAIRQGGANMGGEQFF.